This TCR beta chain derives from a study of control samples from healthy donors and cancer patients. Sequencing was performed with immunoSEQ multiplex PCR; in TCRdb, only in-frame clones are kept and a portion is missing. The top ten hold about 9.3% of the sample, which has around 150,000 clones, approximately 94% seen once. The TCR comes from a woman between 40 and 50 years old in good health. The sample comprised blood.

In DNA, the CDR3 is TGTGCCAGCAGTTCCCCCCTCAGGGTGCAGTACTTC. Translation: CASSSPLRVQYF. The rearrangement joins TRBV28 to TRBJ2-7; D is perhaps TRBD1 (5 bases). CDR3 length: 12 amino acids. Per germline, CDR1 MDHEN and CDR2 SYDVKM. The V end lost 4 bases, the J end lost 9 bases, and 13 bases lay between the germline ends.